The 18 T cell receptor beta chains below were found in one sample sequenced in a study of cytomegalovirus exposure and HLA in healthy donors. Use of 60 Vbeta and 13 Jbeta primers characterized the PCR. Some clones are missing from TCRdb's copy, which holds only in-frame ones; the method was immunoSEQ multiplex PCR. The sample consists of over 150,000 clones, about 72% of them appearing once. The specimen was PBMCs. The receptors were gathered from a man aged 30 to 45 in good health and CMV-seropositive.

The V and J genes are TRBV6-1 and TRBJ1-5, with 9 nucleotides matching TRBD1. This CDR3 contains 14 residues. V gave up 6 bases and J gave up 6 bases; unmatched junction bases: 6. The germline V gene has CDR1 MNHNS and CDR2 SASEGT. Written as DNA, the CDR3 is TGTGCCAGCAGACAGGGGGCGATGGGTCAGCCCCAGCATTTT. It codes for CASRQGAMGQPQHF.

The chain combines TRBV28 with TRBJ1-3; 9 bases are a match to TRBD1. Germline lookup yields CDR1 MDHEN and CDR2 SYDVKM. The CDR3 sequence is 17 residues long. V trimming: 2 bases; J trimming: 3 bases; junction bases outside the gene matches: 8. The CDR3 DNA sequence: TGTGCCAGCAGTTTAGCACAACAGGGGGCGGATGGAAACACCATATATTTT. Encoded protein: CASSLAQQGADGNTIYF.

This clone has more than one count but fewer than ten. The gene calls are TRBV6-6 and TRBJ1-4; 7 bases are a match to TRBD1. Germline CDR1 and CDR2: MNHNY and SVGAGI (reference sequence). V gave up 4 bases and J gave up 5 bases; unmatched junction bases: 4. The CDR3 loop spans 14 amino acids. The CDR3 sequence: CASSSGQKNEKLFF. The CDR3 DNA reads as TGTGCCAGCAGTTCGGGACAGAAGAATGAAAAACTGTTTTTT.

CDR3 in amino acids: CATGTGGREKLFF. The CDR3 nucleotides are TGTGCCACCGGGACAGGGGGCAGGGAAAAACTGTTTTTT. V gene TRBV6-1 combines with J gene TRBJ1-4; 12 positions agree with TRBD1. Germline V gene data show CDR1 as MNHNS and CDR2 as SASEGT. There are 13 residues in the CDR3. V lost 10 bases, J lost 8 bases, and 5 bases stayed unmatched.

This chain joins TRBV18 and TRBJ2-2; 8 nucleotides line up with TRBD1. V lost 5 bases, J lost 1 base, and 3 bases stayed unmatched. The germline CDR1 and CDR2 sequences are KGHSH and LQKENI. CDR3 length: 15 amino acids. CDR3 bases: TGTGCCAGCTCAGCCGGGACAGGGAACACCGGGGAGCTGTTTTTT. Translated: CASSAGTGNTGELFF.

The V call is TRBV6-1, the J call TRBJ1-1; D is ambiguous. Germline CDR1 reads MNHNS; CDR2 reads SASEGT. The CDR3 consists of 14 residues. V was trimmed by 6 bases and J by 1 base, leaving 12 bases between them. The CDR3, as DNA: TGTGCCAGCAGGGCGGTTCATGGGAACACTGAAGCTTTCTTT. Its translation is CASRAVHGNTEAFF.

CDR3 sequence reads: CAWSSARRGYEQYF. The CDR3 DNA reads as TGTGCCTGGAGTTCGGCGCGGCGGGGCTACGAGCAGTACTTC. This chain joins TRBV30 and TRBJ2-7, with D possibly TRBD2 on 6 matching bases. Germline-derived CDR1 and CDR2 are GTSNPN and SVGIG (reference sequence). Deletions cut 2 bases from V and 3 bases from J, with 14 bases between. This CDR3 is 14 amino acids long.

The rearrangement links TRBV30 to TRBJ2-2, with 12 bases identical to TRBD2. This CDR3 contains 17 residues. The trim removed 2 bases at V and 5 bases at J, leaving 9 bases unmatched. Germline CDR1 and CDR2: GTSNPN and SVGIG (reference sequence). This chain's CDR3 is CAWSNLAGGPGTGELFF. The DNA of the CDR3 is TGTGCCTGGAGTAACCTAGCGGGGGGGCCGGGGACCGGGGAGCTGTTTTTT.

V usage is TRBV30 and J usage is TRBJ2-7, with 9 bases aligning to TRBD2. Germline trimming cut 4 bases from V and 2 bases from J; bases unmatched to any gene: 3. This CDR3 spans 13 amino acids. Germline-derived CDR1 and CDR2 are GTSNPN and SVGIG (reference sequence). CDR3 sequence (DNA): TGTGCCTGGACGCTAGCGGGGACCTACGAGCAGTACTTC. Translated, it gives CAWTLAGTYEQYF.

This chain connects TRBV6-1 to TRBJ2-7; TRBD1 agrees at 7 bases. The CDR3 runs to 15 residues. V trimming: 7 bases; J trimming: 0 bases; junction bases outside the gene matches: 9. Germline-derived CDR1 and CDR2 are MNHNS and SASEGT. The DNA for the CDR3 is TGTGCCAGCAACAGACAGGGTGCGGTCTCCTACGAGCAGTACTTC. The encoded protein is CASNRQGAVSYEQYF.

This chain connects TRBV10-3 to TRBJ1-4, with 9 positions matching TRBD1. Germline V CDR1 and CDR2: ENHRY, SYGVKD. The trim removed 3 bases at V and 0 bases at J, leaving 5 bases unmatched. The CDR3 has 17 residues. CDR3 sequence (DNA): TGTGCCATCAGTGATAGACAGGGGGTAGCAACTAATGAAAAACTGTTTTTT. It translates to CAISDRQGVATNEKLFF.

This clone has just a few counts. The chain links TRBV6-5 to TRBJ1-2; TRBD1 is a possible D gene (5 bases). Trimming stripped 6 bases from V and 4 bases from J, with 12 bases between. CDR1 MNHEY and CDR2 SVGAGI come from the germline V gene. The CDR3 is 13 residues long. CDR3 sequence (DNA): TGTGCCAGCAGAAATCAGGGCAGCTATGGCTACACCTTC. Translating it yields CASRNQGSYGYTF.

V usage is TRBV7-6 and J usage is TRBJ2-5, with 10 bases matching TRBD1. Per the germline V gene, CDR1 is SGHVS and CDR2 is FNYEAQ. The junction had 4 bases not matched to a gene; V was cut back by 4 bases and J by 5 bases. The CDR3 extends over 14 amino acids. This CDR3 reads CASSSRDRGETQYF. CDR3 coding DNA: TGTGCCAGCAGCTCCCGGGACAGGGGCGAGACCCAGTACTTC.

This rearrangement joins TRBV27 to TRBJ1-4; D unclear. The V gene's germline CDR1 is MNHEY and CDR2 SMNVEV (reference sequence). CDR3 length equals 14 residues. Trimming left V 3 bases short and J 3 bases short, with 8 bases between. The CDR3 protein is CASSLGQSNEKLFF. CDR3 sequence (DNA): TGTGCCAGCAGTTTGGGCCAGTCTAATGAAAAACTGTTTTTT. The variable domain in full, completed from reference TRBV27 and TRBJ1-4, reads EAQVTQNPRYLITVTGKKLTVTCSQNMNHEYMSWYRQDPGLGLRQIYYSMNVEVTDKGDVPEGYKVSRKEKRNFPLILESPSPNQTSLYFCASSLGQSNEKLFFGSGTQLSVL.

This sequence joins TRBV6-1 and TRBJ1-5; no clear D gene. The V end was cut by 6 bases, the J end by 2 bases, with 14 bases between. The germline V gene encodes CDR1 MNHNS and CDR2 SASEGT. The CDR3 length is 15 residues. The CDR3, as DNA: TGTGCCAGCAGGGCCGCAGGTGGTGGCAATCAGCCCCAGCATTTT. This codes for CASRAAGGGNQPQHF.

The gene calls are TRBV2 and TRBJ2-5, with D tentatively TRBD1 (6 bases). V was clipped by 6 bases and J by 0 bases, with 14 bases between them. Germline CDR1 reads SNHLY; CDR2 reads FYNNEI. CDR3 length: 15 amino acids. As DNA, the CDR3 is TGTGCCAGCAGGAAGGGACACTCGTACCAAGAGACCCAGTACTTC. Protein: CASRKGHSYQETQYF. Filled out from reference TRBV2 and TRBJ2-5, the complete variable domain reads EPEVTQTPSHQVTQMGQEVILRCVPISNHLYFYWYRQILGQKVEFLVSFYNNEISEKSEIFDDQFSVERPDGSNFTLKIRSTKLEDSAMYFCASRKGHSYQETQYFGPGTRLLVL.

This chain links TRBV12-5 with TRBJ2-1; tentative D call: TRBD2 (6 bases). Trimming stripped 0 bases from V and 8 bases from J, with 17 bases between. The CDR3 loop spans 16 amino acids. Germline CDR1 and CDR2: LGHNT and FRNRAP. The CDR3 DNA reads as TGTGCTAGTGGTTTGGTACTTGGTAGTTCGGGGGATGAGCAGTTCTTC. Translation: CASGLVLGSSGDEQFF.

The chain links TRBV27 to TRBJ2-2; D remains unclear. Germline CDR1 MNHEY, CDR2 SMNVEV (reference sequence). The CDR3 covers 14 residues. V lost 4 bases and J 8 bases, leaving 14 bases between the germline ends. The DNA of the CDR3 is TGTGCCAGCAGTTCGTACTACCCTCAGGGGGAGCTGTTTTTT. Its protein is CASSSYYPQGELFF.